The 18 T cell receptor beta chains below were found in one sample sequenced in a study of cytomegalovirus exposure and HLA in healthy donors. It was with 60 Vbeta and 13 Jbeta primers that the PCR ran. The assay was immunoSEQ multiplex PCR, and TCRdb's table has in-frame clones only and misses some. The data contain around 120,000 clones, about 83% of them singletons. The material sequenced was PBMCs. The receptors stem from a man aged 25-40 years in good health and CMV-seronegative.

This clone was picked up a small number of times. CDR3 sequence reads: CASMSSNYGYTF. The CDR3 DNA sequence: TGTGCCAGCATGAGTTCTAACTATGGCTACACCTTC. V and J are TRBV6-1 and TRBJ1-2; D is uncertain. This CDR3 has 12 residues. V shed 7 bases and J shed 0 bases, with 6 bases lying between them. CDR1 MNHNS and CDR2 SASEGT come from the germline V gene.

The chain couples TRBV5-1 to TRBJ1-1, with D hard to call. This CDR3 has 15 residues. CDR1 and CDR2 (germline): SGHRS, YFSETQ. Between the trimmed V and J ends, which lost 2 bases and 0 bases, there was a span of 11 bases. The DNA for the CDR3 is TGCGCCAGCAGCTTCAACAGAGTCATGAACACTGAAGCTTTCTTT. As protein: CASSFNRVMNTEAFF.

This clone has more than one count but fewer than ten. The V gene is TRBV9, the J gene TRBJ2-7, with D perhaps matching TRBD1 (6 bases). Germline V gene sequence: CDR1 SGDLS, CDR2 YYNGEE. This CDR3 comprises 14 residues. V was pared by 2 bases and J by 3 bases, with 12 bases between. The CDR3: CASSVLDSFYEQYF. The DNA of the CDR3 is TGTGCCAGCAGCGTTTTGGACAGCTTCTACGAGCAGTACTTC.

V gene TRBV5-4 combines with J gene TRBJ2-5; TRBD1 is a possible D gene (5 bases). Per the germline V gene, CDR1 is SGHNT and CDR2 is YYREEE (reference sequence). Trimming pared 5 bases from V and 5 bases from J, leaving 13 bases between. The CDR3 extends over 13 amino acids. CDR3 DNA: TGTGCCAGCAGATTACAGGCCAGGGAGACCCAGTACTTC. Translated, it gives CASRLQARETQYF.

The chain carries TRBV2 and TRBJ2-3; TRBD2 is a possible D gene (6 bases). This CDR3 comprises 16 residues. Per the germline V gene, CDR1 is SNHLY and CDR2 is FYNNEI. V was shortened by 5 bases and J by 0 bases, with 15 bases between the two germline ends. CDR3: CASSRFRDSSTDTQYF. The CDR3 nucleotides read TGTGCCAGCAGTCGGTTCCGGGACTCTAGCACAGATACGCAGTATTTT.

V is TRBV28 and J is TRBJ2-1; D is undetermined. Germline CDR1 reads MDHEN; CDR2 reads SYDVKM. The CDR3 has 14 amino acids. Between the trimmed V and J ends, which lost 3 bases and 7 bases, there was a span of 13 bases. CDR3 coding DNA: TGTGCCAGCAGTTTCCTTGACTCGCCAAATGAGCAGTTCTTC. Its translation: CASSFLDSPNEQFF.

In its sample, this clone was seen once. The rearrangement joins TRBV5-4 to TRBJ2-7; 8 bases are shared with TRBD2. This CDR3 is 12 amino acids long. V gave up 0 bases and J gave up 11 bases; unmatched junction bases: 4. Germline V gene data show CDR1 as SGHNT and CDR2 as YYREEE (reference sequence). The CDR3 here is CASSLGSGDEYF. CDR3 coding DNA: TGTGCCAGCAGCTTGGGTAGCGGGGACGAGTACTTC.

This clone was counted between two and nine times. This chain links TRBV30 with TRBJ1-4; D unresolved. Germline V gives CDR1 GTSNPN, CDR2 SVGIG (reference sequence). V was pared by 3 bases and J by 2 bases, with 10 bases between. CDR3 length: 14 residues. In DNA form, the CDR3 reads TGTGCCTGGAGCGACGGGGTGACTAATGAAAAACTGTTTTTT. It encodes CAWSDGVTNEKLFF.

The V call is TRBV6-1, the J call TRBJ1-2; maybe TRBD1 (6 bases). Per germline, CDR1 MNHNS and CDR2 SASEGT. V lost 7 bases to trimming and J lost 8 bases, with 14 bases between them. CDR3 length: 12 amino acids. In DNA, the CDR3 is TGTGCCAGCACCCTAGCGGGGGGCGGCTACACCTTC. Its protein is CASTLAGGGYTF.

This clone appeared a single time. The chain is built from TRBV19 and TRBJ1-1; a weak D match, TRBD1 (6 bases). The V gene's germline CDR1 is LNHDA and CDR2 SQIVND (reference sequence). V was shortened by 4 bases and J by 11 bases, with 20 bases between the two germline ends. This CDR3 has 14 residues. Here the CDR3 reads CASSTGQWGAAAFF. The CDR3 nucleotides read TGTGCCAGTAGTACTGGACAGTGGGGAGCAGCGGCTTTCTTT. The variable domain in full, completed from reference TRBV19 and TRBJ1-1, reads DGGITQSPKYLFRKEGQNVTLSCEQNLNHDAMYWYRQDPGQGLRLIYYSQIVNDFQKGDIAEGYSVSREKKESFPLTVTSAQKNPTAFYLCASSTGQWGAAAFFGQGTRLTVV.

The chain has TRBV11-2 and TRBJ2-6, with D perhaps TRBD1 (5 bases). V gave up 5 bases and J gave up 0 bases, with 11 bases separating them. The CDR3 covers 16 residues. Looked up from germline, CDR1 is SGHAT and CDR2 is FQNNGV. This CDR3 is CASSLGHHSGANVLTF. CDR3 bases: TGTGCCAGCAGCCTCGGACACCACTCTGGGGCCAACGTCCTGACTTTC. Filled out from reference TRBV11-2 and TRBJ2-6, the complete variable domain reads EAGVAQSPRYKIIEKRQSVAFWCNPISGHATLYWYQQILGQGPKLLIQFQNNGVVDDSQLPKDRFSAERLKGVDSTLKIQPAKLEDSAVYLCASSLGHHSGANVLTFGAGSRLTVL.

This sequence joins TRBV6-5 and TRBJ2-7; 9 bases fit TRBD1. The CDR3 loop spans 13 amino acids. V trimming: 8 bases; J trimming: 2 bases; junction bases outside the gene matches: 4. The V gene's germline CDR1 is MNHEY and CDR2 SVGAGI. DNA of the CDR3: TGTGCCAGCCGGACAGGGGCGGCCTACGAGCAGTACTTC. Translated, it gives CASRTGAAYEQYF.

Of note for this clone: Different DNA sequences within this sample yield the same CDR3. The chain recombines TRBV29-1 with TRBJ2-2; 11 bases map to TRBD1. The CDR3 runs 13 residues. Losses at the gene ends were 6 bases for V and 5 bases for J; bases not matched to a gene: 2. Germline V gene data show CDR1 as SQVTM and CDR2 as ANQGSEA. The CDR3 DNA reads as TGCAGCGTCGGGACAGGGGGAACCGGGGAGCTGTTTTTT. Protein sequence: CSVGTGGTGELFF.

The genes are TRBV9 and TRBJ1-5; 9 bases match TRBD1. The germline V gene encodes CDR1 SGDLS and CDR2 YYNGEE. The junction had 4 bases not matched to a gene; V was cut back by 0 bases and J by 6 bases. The CDR3 totals 15 residues. In DNA form, the CDR3 reads TGTGCCAGCAGCGTAGCAGGGACAGGGATTCAGCCCCAGCATTTT. Protein sequence: CASSVAGTGIQPQHF. Looking up the rest from reference TRBV9 and TRBJ1-5 gives the full variable domain: DSGVTQTPKHLITATGQRVTLRCSPRSGDLSVYWYQQSLDQGLQFLIQYYNGEERAKGNILERFSAQQFPDLHSELNLSSLELGDSALYFCASSVAGTGIQPQHFGDGTRLSIL.

The V call is TRBV13, the J call TRBJ2-3, with D unclear. Trimming cost V 2 bases and J 2 bases, with 8 bases left between them. Germline-derived CDR1 and CDR2 are PRHDT and FYEKMQ (reference sequence). This CDR3 comprises 14 residues. CDR3 DNA sequence: TGTGCCAGCAGCTTACAACTCTTCACAGATACGCAGTATTTT. Translated, it gives CASSLQLFTDTQYF.

This rearrangement joins TRBV10-3 to TRBJ1-4; the D is unclear. The CDR3 length is 13 residues. Germline CDR1 is ENHRY and CDR2 is SYGVKD. The V gene lost 6 bases and the J gene lost 0 bases, with 5 bases spanning the gap. The chain's CDR3 is CAISIATNEKLFF. As DNA, the CDR3 is TGTGCCATCAGCATTGCAACTAATGAAAAACTGTTTTTT.

The sample holds a few counts of this clone. The genes are TRBV5-4 and TRBJ2-3; 13 positions agree with TRBD2. The CDR3 runs to 18 residues. Unmatched junction bases numbered 6, after V lost 2 bases and J lost 0 bases. CDR1 is SGHNT and CDR2 is YYREEE in the germline V gene (reference sequence). The CDR3 DNA is TGTGCCAGCAGCTTATTACTAGCGGGGGGGCTTAGCACAGATACGCAGTATTTT. It is translated as CASSLLLAGGLSTDTQYF.

The V and J genes are TRBV28 and TRBJ2-2; no clear D. Trimming cost V 5 bases and J 2 bases, with 3 bases left between them. Per the germline V gene, CDR1 is MDHEN and CDR2 is SYDVKM. This CDR3 comprises 12 residues. The CDR3 sequence: CASSPNTGELFF. The DNA of the CDR3 is TGTGCCAGCAGTCCAAACACCGGGGAGCTGTTTTTT.